One T cell receptor beta chain is described in this entry. This clone has more than one count but fewer than ten. The target of this receptor is not known. There are no base qualities to consult, and no much larger clone falls within one base. The data stem from a study of blood T cell repertoires in COVID-19 (TCRdb year 2020). About the study as a whole: Samples covering the acute and convalescent phases of COVID-19 were provided by collaborators in the United States, Italy and Spain. Subjects who had been exposed to COVID-19, were actively infected with it, or had recovered from it provided the deeply sampled blood TCRbeta repertoires that made up the dataset. The samples were drawn from the first 160 participants of the ongoing ImmuneRACE study and from 1,254 subjects provided by 6 global collaborators. HLA class I and class II types, where available, came from metadata supplied by the sample provider rather than from assay-based typing. The repertoires were made available in a free public database intended to serve as a resource for research on the immune response to SARS-CoV-2. The material from the prospective study consisted of cDNA or gDNA derived from T cells, B-cell-depleted T cells, or PBMCs. A de-identified subject ID, COVID-19 status, age in years and sex were almost always included in the sample metadata.

Whole blood was collected in K2EDTA tubes by collaborating institutions according to the institutions' own protocols. For TCRbeta analysis, collaborator samples were shipped as frozen whole blood, as isolated PBMCs, or as DNA extracted from either sample type. The investigation overall reported the following: The amount of clinical and demographic metadata varied by source and participant and was provided uncurated.

TCRbeta CDR3 regions were amplified from genomic DNA by means of the immunoSEQ Assay, a bias-controlled multiplex PCR. The paper's data handling went like this. Within the assay, amplification of reference gene primers was used to estimate how many nucleated cells each sample contained. Sequence reads were collapsed and filtered to measure the absolute abundance of every unique TCRbeta CDR3 rearrangement. Productive Simpson clonality was computed per sample as the square root of Simpson's diversity index over productive rearrangements. TCRdb retrieved this table from immuneACCESS and kept in-frame rearrangements only. Not all clones are present; in checked studies, unresolved V genes account for under half, and no reason is known for the remainder. V and J calls and clone size are as listed in that table; D and trimming were resolved from the DNA. A total of about 120,000 clones appear in this sample, around 78% of them only once. The top ten clonotypes cover roughly 2.1% of the sample.

This TCR was recovered from a man between 65 and 79 years old with acute or convalescent COVID-19. Sequences were obtained from peripheral blood.

The nucleotide sequence is TGTGCCAGCTCACCACCAAGCGGGAAGGGCCGTGAAGCTTTCTTT. It encodes CASSPPSGKGREAFF. In this chain, TRBV18 is recombined with TRBJ1-1; the D gene is unclear. Reading the germline V gene gives CDR1 KGHSH and CDR2 LQKENI. The junction carries 15 bases between V and J, which are trimmed by 0 bases and 7 bases respectively. The CDR3 goes from the cysteine to the phenylalanine over 15 residues. The only DNA kept is the CDR3, 45 bases in frame from the first base.